These 20 T cell receptor beta chains were sequenced from one sample in a study of cytomegalovirus exposure and HLA in healthy donors. It was with 60 Vbeta and 13 Jbeta primers that the PCR ran. Here immunoSEQ multiplex PCR was the method, and the copy in TCRdb shows in-frame clones only, minus some. The table records about 93,000 clones, around three quarters of them present only once. Sequencing was carried out using PBMCs. The source of these receptors is a man aged 25 to 40 in good health and CMV-seronegative.

This chain uses TRBV4-1 with TRBJ2-5; TRBD2 is a possible D gene (7 bases). The CDR3 length is 15 residues. Germline V gives CDR1 MGHRA, CDR2 YSYEKL. With 5 bases removed from V and 5 bases from J, the gap between germline ends came to 18 bases. The CDR3 DNA reads as TGCGCCAGCAGCTACCTCAGTAGGGGGGGGGAGACCCAGTACTTC. Translated, it gives CASSYLSRGGETQYF.

The chain links TRBV14 to TRBJ2-6, with D maybe TRBD1 (5 bases). The CDR3 covers 15 residues. The germline gives CDR1 SGHDN, CDR2 FVKESK. The V end was cut by 0 bases, the J end by 4 bases, with 7 bases between. The DNA for the CDR3 is TGTGCCAGCAGCCAAGATAGGACAGGGGCCAACGTCCTGACTTTC. This gives the protein CASSQDRTGANVLTF.

This clone has just a few counts. This chain links TRBV7-9 with TRBJ2-2; no definite D call. V gave up 4 bases and J gave up 0 bases, with 6 bases separating them. The CDR3 has 14 amino acids. Germline CDR1 SEHNR, CDR2 FQNEAQ (reference sequence). The CDR3 DNA reads as TGTGCCAGCAGCTCTAAGTCGAACACCGGGGAGCTGTTTTTT. Translation gives CASSSKSNTGELFF. The whole variable domain, remainder taken from reference TRBV7-9 and TRBJ2-2, is DTGVSQNPRHKITKRGQNVTFRCDPISEHNRLYWYRQTLGQGPEFLTYFQNEAQLEKSRLLSDRFSAERPKGSFSTLEIQRTEQGDSAMYLCASSSKSNTGELFFGEGSRLTVL.

The chain carries TRBV5-4 and TRBJ2-7, with TRBD2 as a possible D gene (5 bases). The germline V and J ends were trimmed by 4 bases and 1 base, with 12 bases remaining between them. Germline V lookup: CDR1 SGHNT, CDR2 YYREEE (reference sequence). This CDR3 has 14 amino acids. The CDR3: CASSLLTGSYEQYF. CDR3 DNA: TGTGCCAGCAGCCTGTTGACGGGATCCTACGAGCAGTACTTC.

The chain links TRBV7-9 to TRBJ2-3, with D perhaps matching TRBD2 (6 bases). CDR1 is SEHNR and CDR2 is FQNEAQ in the germline V gene (reference sequence). Between the trimmed V and J ends, which lost 8 bases and 3 bases, there was a span of 15 bases. The CDR3 is 14 amino acids. The CDR3 bases are TGTGCCAGCTCAACCTCCGGGACTACAGATACGCAGTATTTT. Amino acids: CASSTSGTTDTQYF.

This chain joins TRBV4-1 and TRBJ2-6; D is undetermined. The V gene lost 4 bases and the J gene lost 2 bases, with 18 bases spanning the gap. CDR3 length: 18 residues. Looked up from germline, CDR1 is MGHRA and CDR2 is YSYEKL. The CDR3 here is CASSPRQLTEPGANVLTF. The CDR3, as DNA: TGCGCCAGCAGCCCGCGCCAATTAACGGAGCCTGGGGCCAACGTCCTGACTTTC.

The genes are TRBV5-4 and TRBJ2-4; tentatively, D is TRBD1 (6 bases). The CDR3 is 15 amino acids. V shed 0 bases and J shed 6 bases, with 13 bases lying between them. In germline, CDR1 is SGHNT, CDR2 YYREEE (reference sequence). CDR3 sequence: CASSLGSGAGNIQYF. The DNA of the CDR3 is TGTGCCAGCAGCTTGGGGTCAGGGGCAGGAAACATTCAGTACTTC. The full variable domain, its missing parts supplied by reference TRBV5-4 and TRBJ2-4, is ETGVTQSPTHLIKTRGQQVTLRCSSQSGHNTVSWYQQALGQGPQFIFQYYREEENGRGNFPPRFSGLQFPNYSSELNVNALELDDSALYLCASSLGSGAGNIQYFGAGTRLSVL.

This clone has just a few counts. The chain employs TRBV6-1 and TRBJ2-1; D unresolved. Germline V gene data show CDR1 as MNHNS and CDR2 as SASEGT. Trimming pared 8 bases from V and 0 bases from J, leaving 14 bases between. The CDR3 is 15 residues long. Here the CDR3 DNA reads TGTGCCAGCCGCCTAATTTTGAGCTCCTACAATGAGCAGTTCTTC. Protein: CASRLILSSYNEQFF.

The V and J genes are TRBV18 and TRBJ2-5; TRBD1 agrees at 9 bases. The CDR3 has 15 residues. The V gene end was trimmed by 2 bases and the J gene end by 3 bases; junction bases not matched to a gene: 4. CDR1 and CDR2 from the germline V gene are KGHSH and LQKENI. The CDR3 nucleotides are TGTGCCAGCTCACCAGTCCGGGACAGGGAAGAGACCCAGTACTTC. Residues: CASSPVRDREETQYF.

J is TRBJ1-2 and V is TRBV9; no clear D gene. Trimming removed 7 bases at V and 3 bases at J, with 19 bases between. This CDR3 region has 15 residues. Germline CDR1 reads SGDLS; CDR2 reads YYNGEE. CDR3 residues: CASFGGGRVDYGYTF. CDR3 sequence (DNA): TGTGCCAGCTTCGGAGGAGGTCGGGTGGACTATGGCTACACCTTC.

The chain joins TRBV28 to TRBJ2-5; TRBD1 matches at 7 bases. The trim removed 5 bases at V and 5 bases at J, leaving 14 bases unmatched. This CDR3 comprises 16 residues. From germline, CDR1 is MDHEN and CDR2 SYDVKM. The CDR3 protein is CASSPPLLRGWETQYF. The CDR3 DNA reads TGTGCCAGCAGTCCTCCGCTTCTCAGGGGGTGGGAGACCCAGTACTTC.

This clone was observed a single time. The chain couples TRBV18 to TRBJ2-7, with TRBD1 matching over 7 bases. This CDR3 spans 14 amino acids. In germline, CDR1 is KGHSH, CDR2 LQKENI. V lost 4 bases to trimming and J lost 7 bases; unmatched junction nucleotides: 10. The CDR3 bases are TGTGCCAGCTCACTTGGGACAGAACCCTTTGAGCAGTACTTC. Its translation: CASSLGTEPFEQYF.

This rearrangement joins TRBV28 to TRBJ2-7, with D perhaps TRBD2 (6 bases). CDR3 length: 12 amino acids. V lost 8 bases to trimming and J lost 6 bases, with 14 bases between them. Germline values: CDR1 MDHEN, CDR2 SYDVKM. The DNA of the CDR3 is TGTGCCAGCGGTGGCAGGCGGGGCGAGCAGTACTTC. It is translated as CASGGRRGEQYF.

The rearrangement links TRBV30 to TRBJ1-2, with a possible D match to TRBD1 (5 bases). The CDR3 extends over 12 amino acids. Germline V gives CDR1 GTSNPN, CDR2 SVGIG (reference sequence). V was cut by 8 bases and J by 4 bases, with 14 bases left in between. CDR3 amino acids: CARKGAFYGYTF. The CDR3 DNA reads as TGTGCCCGGAAAGGGGCCTTCTATGGCTACACCTTC.

This chain links TRBV11-3 with TRBJ2-7, with 7 bases identical to TRBD1. V was clipped by 6 bases and J by 0 bases; unmatched bases: 17. This CDR3 is 18 amino acids long. Looked up from germline, CDR1 is SGHNT and CDR2 is YENEEA. CDR3 nucleotides: TGTGCCAGCAGGCTGGGTTGTGGGGGACAGTTCAGCTCCTACGAGCAGTACTTC. Protein sequence: CASRLGCGGQFSSYEQYF.

The genes are TRBV27 and TRBJ2-2; 12 nucleotides align to TRBD1. Germline CDR1 reads MNHEY; CDR2 reads SMNVEV (reference sequence). This CDR3 comprises 18 residues. Trimming took 6 bases from V and 3 from J; bases not matched to a gene: 11. The CDR3, as DNA: TGTGCCAGCAGCCTATGGGGACAGGGGGCGCCGGACACCGGGGAGCTGTTTTTT. This translates into CASSLWGQGAPDTGELFF.

The chain carries TRBV6-5 and TRBJ2-1, with D possibly being TRBD1 (6 bases). The CDR3 is 13 amino acids. Germline lookup yields CDR1 MNHEY and CDR2 SVGAGI. V was trimmed by 6 bases and J by 6 bases, leaving 12 bases between them. The CDR3 loop is CASRRTGSNEQFF. The CDR3 DNA reads TGTGCCAGCAGAAGAACAGGGTCCAATGAGCAGTTCTTC.

The chain employs TRBV5-5 and TRBJ2-1, with 10 bases fitting TRBD2. This CDR3 spans 15 amino acids. V lost 3 bases to trimming and J lost 5 bases; unmatched junction nucleotides: 5. Germline values: CDR1 SGHKS, CDR2 YYEKEE (reference sequence). CDR3 protein: CASSSQREGHNEQFF. In DNA form, the CDR3 reads TGTGCCAGCAGCTCTCAGCGGGAGGGCCACAATGAGCAGTTCTTC.

The chain is built from TRBV15 and TRBJ2-5; 10 positions agree with TRBD2. This CDR3 region has 16 residues. Trimming cost V 1 base and J 2 bases; bases outside gene matches: 4. From germline, CDR1 is LNHNV and CDR2 YYDKDF (reference sequence). CDR3 nucleotides: TGTGCCACCAGCAGAGTTACAGCGGGGGGGCAAGAGACCCAGTACTTC. It codes for CATSRVTAGGQETQYF.

V usage is TRBV11-2 and J usage is TRBJ2-7; TRBD1 is a possible D gene (6 bases). Between the trimmed V and J ends, which lost 1 base and 4 bases, there was a span of 8 bases. The CDR3 totals 13 residues. The germline gives CDR1 SGHAT, CDR2 FQNNGV. The DNA for the CDR3 is TGTGCCAGCAGCTTAGGGGACAAGTACGAGCAGTACTTC. It specifies CASSLGDKYEQYF.